What follows are 27 T cell receptor beta chains derived from one specimen sequenced in a study of T cell responses to AZD1222 COVID-19 vaccine. The table came from immunoSEQ multiplex PCR; TCRdb's copy has only in-frame clones and leaves some out. The table lists 90,000 to 110,000 clones, approximately 90% of them singletons. The source was peripheral blood, collected on day 0 of AZD1222 vaccination. The receptors shown here come from an adult in good health.

The gene calls are TRBV6-5 and TRBJ2-3; the D gene is possibly TRBD1 (5 bases). The germline CDR1 and CDR2 sequences are MNHEY and SVGAGI. This CDR3 has 14 residues. Trimming shortened V by 0 bases and J by 3 bases, and 7 bases separated the two germline ends. The CDR3 spells CASSYSGATDTQYF. CDR3 in DNA: TGTGCCAGCAGTTACTCTGGGGCGACAGATACGCAGTATTTT.

This clone was picked up one time. The chain combines TRBV10-3 with TRBJ2-7; TRBD2 matches at 9 bases. The CDR3 totals 16 residues. V shed 0 bases, J shed 3 bases, and the junction held 6 bases outside the gene matches. Per germline, CDR1 ENHRY and CDR2 SYGVKD. The CDR3 DNA reads TGTGCCATCAGTGAGTCGGCGGGAGGGCCGATCTACGAGCAGTACTTC. This codes for CAISESAGGPIYEQYF.

V is TRBV7-2 and J is TRBJ2-5; D unclear. The CDR3 loop spans 14 amino acids. Germline assignment: CDR1 SGHTA and CDR2 FQGNSA. V was trimmed by 1 base and J by 4 bases, leaving 10 bases between them. CDR3 coding DNA: TGTGCCAGCAGCTTAGGCATCTTTGGAGAGACCCAGTACTTC. Its translation is CASSLGIFGETQYF.

V and J are TRBV7-3 and TRBJ2-1; 9 nucleotides match TRBD2. The CDR3 runs to 14 residues. V was pared by 8 bases and J by 7 bases, with 9 bases of the junction left unmatched. Germline V gene sequence: CDR1 SGHTA, CDR2 FQGTGA. The CDR3 coding sequence is TGTGCCAGCTCGCGGGCTAGCGGGGAGAATGAGCAGTTCTTC. Encoded protein: CASSRASGENEQFF.

The V call is TRBV27, the J call TRBJ1-4; TRBD1 matches 8 bases. The CDR3 spans 19 residues. V trimming: 3 bases; J trimming: 0 bases; junction bases outside the gene matches: 12. Germline assignment: CDR1 MNHEY and CDR2 SMNVEV (reference sequence). For the CDR3, the DNA is TGTGCCAGCAGTTTGTCGGGACAGGCGATCTCATCAACTAATGAAAAACTGTTTTTT. Translated: CASSLSGQAISSTNEKLFF.

The V call is TRBV2, the J call TRBJ2-1, with 14 bases aligning to TRBD2. The germline V gene has CDR1 SNHLY and CDR2 FYNNEI. The CDR3 has 16 residues. Losses at the gene ends were 7 bases for V and 5 bases for J; bases not matched to a gene: 7. The CDR3 here is CASNRLAGGPDNEQFF. The CDR3 region has the DNA TGTGCCAGCAACCGACTAGCGGGGGGGCCGGACAATGAGCAGTTCTTC.

In its sample, this clone was seen once. The chain employs TRBV11-2 and TRBJ1-5; 8 positions match TRBD1. J lost 7 bases, V lost 3 bases, and 5 bases had no gene match. The CDR3 consists of 14 residues. The V gene's germline CDR1 is SGHAT and CDR2 FQNNGV. The CDR3 sequence is CASSFSGGGQPQHF. The CDR3 DNA reads as TGTGCCAGCAGCTTTTCAGGGGGCGGACAGCCCCAGCATTTT. The whole variable domain, remainder taken from reference TRBV11-2 and TRBJ1-5, is EAGVAQSPRYKIIEKRQSVAFWCNPISGHATLYWYQQILGQGPKLLIQFQNNGVVDDSQLPKDRFSAERLKGVDSTLKIQPAKLEDSAVYLCASSFSGGGQPQHFGDGTRLSIL.

This chain uses TRBV28 with TRBJ2-3; D perhaps matches TRBD2 (6 bases). The germline V gene has CDR1 MDHEN and CDR2 SYDVKM. The CDR3 loop spans 14 amino acids. Trimming removed 1 base from V and 6 bases from J, with 11 bases in between. This chain's CDR3 is CASSLSGGEDTQYF. CDR3 nucleotide sequence: TGTGCCAGCAGTTTATCAGGAGGGGAGGATACGCAGTATTTT.

V is TRBV11-2 and J is TRBJ2-7; no clear D gene. The CDR3 extends over 12 amino acids. The V and J ends lost 5 bases and 5 bases respectively, with 10 bases between them. Germline V CDR1 and CDR2: SGHAT, FQNNGV. CDR3 in amino acids: CASSLRLNEQYF. CDR3 bases: TGTGCCAGCAGCCTACGACTGAACGAGCAGTACTTC.

V is TRBV5-4 and J is TRBJ2-7; TRBD1 or TRBD2 may be the D gene (5 bases each). The germline V gene encodes CDR1 SGHNT and CDR2 YYREEE (reference sequence). Between the trimmed V and J ends, which lost 4 bases and 3 bases, there was a span of 11 bases. CDR3 length: 13 amino acids. The chain's CDR3 is CASSPGPYYEQYF. As DNA, the CDR3 is TGTGCCAGCAGCCCGGGGCCTTACTACGAGCAGTACTTC. Looking up the rest from reference TRBV5-4 and TRBJ2-7 gives the full variable domain: ETGVTQSPTHLIKTRGQQVTLRCSSQSGHNTVSWYQQALGQGPQFIFQYYREEENGRGNFPPRFSGLQFPNYSSELNVNALELDDSALYLCASSPGPYYEQYFGPGTRLTVT.

This clone was observed a single time. The chain joins TRBV5-1 to TRBJ1-1, with a possible D match to TRBD1 (6 bases). CDR3 length: 13 residues. V was pared by 3 bases and J by 4 bases, with 10 bases between. CDR1 is SGHRS and CDR2 is YFSETQ in the germline V gene. CDR3: CASSYTGTTEAFF. CDR3 DNA sequence: TGCGCCAGCAGCTATACAGGGACCACTGAAGCTTTCTTT.

The chain employs TRBV19 and TRBJ1-4, with D hard to call. CDR1 LNHDA and CDR2 SQIVND come from the germline V gene (reference sequence). This CDR3 has 14 residues. V was cut by 7 bases and J by 0 bases, with 9 bases left in between. The CDR3 sequence is CASMGSTTNEKLFF. For the CDR3, the DNA is TGTGCCAGTATGGGCAGCACAACTAATGAAAAACTGTTTTTT.

The V and J genes are TRBV5-1 and TRBJ2-5; D is possibly TRBD2 (6 bases). The V gene's germline CDR1 is SGHRS and CDR2 YFSETQ. The CDR3 contains 15 residues. V gave up 3 bases and J gave up 6 bases, with 18 bases separating them. In DNA, the CDR3 is TGCGCCAGCAGCTCCGACGGACATAGCGGCAAGACCCAGTACTTC. Its protein product is CASSSDGHSGKTQYF.

On this clone: The junction does not match germline at one end; this may be a read error. The chain recombines TRBV19 with TRBJ2-1, with 10 nucleotides matching TRBD1. Germline values: CDR1 LNHDA, CDR2 SQIVND (reference sequence). CDR3 length equals 14 residues. The CDR3 is CASSVDRGRVEQFF. The CDR3 coding sequence is TGTGCCAGTAGTGTAGACAGGGGGCGAGTTGAGCAGTTCTTC.

The V call is TRBV2, the J call TRBJ1-2; TRBD1 matches 7 bases. CDR3 length: 15 amino acids. V shed 3 bases and J 1 base; nucleotides not matched to a gene: 5. The V gene's germline CDR1 is SNHLY and CDR2 FYNNEI. The CDR3 sequence is CASSDATGDNYGYTF. CDR3 coding DNA: TGTGCCAGCAGTGACGCCACAGGGGATAACTATGGCTACACCTTC.

This chain uses TRBV5-1 with TRBJ2-2; D might be TRBD2 (6 bases). The germline V gene has CDR1 SGHRS and CDR2 YFSETQ. The length of the CDR3 is 15 residues. V lost 0 bases, J lost 3 bases, and 9 bases lay in between. CDR3: CASSLEGTDTGELFF. CDR3 nucleotides: TGCGCCAGCAGCTTGGAGGGGACTGACACCGGGGAGCTGTTTTTT.

This chain uses TRBV27 with TRBJ2-7; D is perhaps TRBD1 (5 bases). Trimming pared 3 bases from V and 2 bases from J, leaving 11 bases between. The CDR3 consists of 14 residues. Germline assignment: CDR1 MNHEY and CDR2 SMNVEV (reference sequence). As DNA, the CDR3 is TGTGCCAGCAGTTTCCAGGGATTTGCCTACGAGCAGTACTTC. Its protein product is CASSFQGFAYEQYF.

CDR3 protein: CATWGQGNSPLHF. CDR3 sequence (DNA): TGCGCCACATGGGGACAGGGTAATTCACCCCTCCACTTT. The V and J genes are TRBV10-2 and TRBJ1-6, with 9 bases that match TRBD1. V trimming: 10 bases; J trimming: 6 bases; junction bases outside the gene matches: 4. This CDR3 contains 13 residues. Germline CDR1 is WSHSY and CDR2 is SAAADI.

This chain links TRBV19 with TRBJ1-5; a possible D gene is TRBD1 (6 bases). CDR3 length: 16 amino acids. CDR1 is LNHDA, CDR2 SQIVND, per germline (reference sequence). The germline V and J ends were trimmed by 6 bases and 2 bases, with 17 bases remaining between them. The DNA for the CDR3 is TGTGCCAGTAGCCCCGAAACTAACAGGGGCAATCAGCCCCAGCATTTT. It translates to CASSPETNRGNQPQHF.

The chain joins TRBV6-1 to TRBJ1-2; D is uncertain. Trimming cost V 1 base and J 2 bases, with 8 bases left between them. This CDR3 has 14 amino acids. Germline V gene lookup returns CDR1 MNHNS and CDR2 SASEGT. CDR3 coding DNA: TGTGCCAGCAGTGAAGTTAACAGCAACTATGGCTACACCTTC. This translates into CASSEVNSNYGYTF.

The chain joins TRBV6-1 to TRBJ1-1; D might be TRBD1 (6 bases). Germline lookup yields CDR1 MNHNS and CDR2 SASEGT. The V and J ends lost 4 bases and 3 bases respectively, with 18 bases between them. The CDR3 is 16 amino acids. The CDR3 sequence is CASSVRGGRVDTEAFF. The CDR3 coding sequence is TGTGCCAGCAGTGTCAGGGGAGGTAGGGTGGACACTGAAGCTTTCTTT.

This rearrangement joins TRBV11-2 to TRBJ1-2; no reliable D call. Germline V gene lookup returns CDR1 SGHAT and CDR2 FQNNGV. The CDR3 length is 14 residues. V shed 1 base and J shed 7 bases, with 13 bases lying between them. For the CDR3, the DNA is TGTGCCAGCAGCTTAGCGGTCCCAAGTAGTGGCTACACCTTC. Encoded protein: CASSLAVPSSGYTF.

This clone is deemed medium-sized. The V and J genes are TRBV7-3 and TRBJ1-2; D not certain. CDR3 size: 15 residues. V shed 5 bases and J shed 4 bases, with 17 bases lying between them. Germline V lookup: CDR1 SGHTA, CDR2 FQGTGA. The CDR3 nucleotides read TGTGCCAGCAGCCCCGGATATGGGGAGTTCTATGGCTACACCTTC. It codes for CASSPGYGEFYGYTF.

V gene TRBV24-1 combines with J gene TRBJ1-2; D is possibly TRBD1 (6 bases). The CDR3 is made up of 14 amino acids. Germline lookup yields CDR1 KGHDR and CDR2 SFDVKD. The germline V and J ends were trimmed by 4 bases and 3 bases, with 11 bases remaining between them. CDR3 coding DNA: TGTGCCACCAGTGAATCCCGGACAGACTATGGCTACACCTTC. Protein: CATSESRTDYGYTF.

The chain links TRBV5-1 to TRBJ1-2; the match to TRBD1 covers 9 bases. This CDR3 has 13 amino acids. Germline V CDR1 and CDR2: SGHRS, YFSETQ. With 4 bases clipped from V and 7 bases from J, the junction kept 5 bases outside the gene matches. The CDR3 spells CASSQGQGAGYTF. DNA for the CDR3: TGCGCCAGCAGCCAGGGACAGGGAGCTGGCTACACCTTC.

This sequence joins TRBV11-2 and TRBJ1-2; possibly TRBD1 for D (6 bases). V was shortened by 3 bases and J by 8 bases, with 13 bases between the two germline ends. Germline lookup yields CDR1 SGHAT and CDR2 FQNNGV. The CDR3 loop spans 13 amino acids. As DNA, the CDR3 is TGTGCCAGCAGCTTCGCTACAGGGTTCGGCTACACCTTC. This translates into CASSFATGFGYTF.

This chain connects TRBV2 to TRBJ2-5; TRBD1 or TRBD2 may be the D gene (6 bases each). The V end was cut by 9 bases, the J end by 5 bases, with 19 bases between. The CDR3 covers 14 residues. In germline, CDR1 is SNHLY, CDR2 FYNNEI. The CDR3 DNA reads as TGTGCCAGACGTCTAGAGGGGGGACGGGAGACCCAGTACTTC. Translating it yields CARRLEGGRETQYF.